The T cell receptor (beta chain) under discussion was sequenced for a study of T cell repertoires in cytomegalovirus infection. Germline CDR1 is KGHSH and CDR2 is LQKENI. This CDR3 is built from 14 residues. V was clipped by 2 bases and J by 5 bases, with 12 bases between them. MiXCR was run by TCRdb on the reads, yielding one entry per CDR3 protein. This sample carries some 300,000 distinct CDR3 sequences, around a sixth of them seen once, and the ten largest clones take more than 10%. The receptor's source is a human donor in good health (CMV status not recorded). Some clones in this sample may be carry-over from other donors' samples. The V and J genes are TRBV18 and TRBJ1-2; D unclear. The sample consisted of PBMCs. In DNA, the CDR3 is TGTGCCAGCTCACCATCGGTCGGAAATTATGGCTACACCTTC. It specifies CASSPSVGNYGYTF.